The source of this T cell receptor beta chain is a study of T-cell reconstitution after alpha-beta-depleted transplantation in children (dated by TCRdb to the mid-2010s). For context, the study as a whole: T-cell immune reconstitution after TCRalphabeta/CD19-depleted allogeneic hematopoietic cell transplantation in children was quantitatively tracked in the study by means of TCR repertoire profiling. Results the study describes overall, beyond this receptor: About two months after transplant, the apparently early recovery of alphabetaT-cell counts reportedly depended on just several hundred clones that had expanded rapidly and came from non-depleted graft cells. The frequencies of hyperexpanded clones fell over the following months, and after one year, T-cell counts and TCRbeta diversity were mostly attributed to newly produced T cells. In some patients, the high TCRbeta diversity seen at day 60 was put down to recipient T cells and intrathymic progenitors that had survived conditioning.

To note about this clonotype: No cognate antigen has been identified for it. No clone much larger than this one lies a single base away; base qualities are absent.

The intended sense of this specimen's treatment or condition label: allogeneic hematopoietic cell transplantation with graft depleted of TCRalphabeta T cells and CD19 B cells. The children who served as transplant recipients had been given grafts of TCRalphabeta/CD19-depleted allogeneic hematopoietic cells. The library relied on PCR. Data came from an Illumina HiSeq 2500. TCR libraries were prepared with molecular barcoding, using unique molecular identifiers to normalize TCRbeta repertoire quantification. TCRdb passed the public sequencing reads through fastp at Q25 and MiXCR, retaining productive beta sequences. When rows share a CDR3 protein, they turn into one entry using the most common DNA and genes. The sample yields hundreds of thousands of distinct CDR3 sequences; 13% were counted once. 2% to 2.5% of the sample rests with the top ten. This clonotype was sampled from a male patient between 5 and 17 years old who had a stem cell transplant for acute myeloid leukemia, so the T cells may come from the graft donor. Sequencing used PBMCs, mostly from graft donor cells, obtained 360 days after TCRalphabeta/CD19-depleted stem cell transplant.

The CDR3 corresponds to CAISVQTLGGLGEQYF. The sequence in DNA is TGTGCCATCAGCGTGCAAACTTTAGGGGGCCTTGGGGAGCAGTACTTC. The sequence joins TRBV10-3 to TRBJ2-7; 7 bases in the junction line up with TRBD1. Reading the germline V gene gives CDR1 ENHRY and CDR2 SYGVKD. The CDR3 runs 16 amino acids, cysteine and phenylalanine included. The only DNA kept is the CDR3, 48 bases in frame from the first base. From V the trimming removes 6 bases and from J it removes 7 bases, while the gene matches leave 18 bases of the junction unaccounted for.